This T cell receptor (beta chain) was profiled in a study of tumor-infiltrating lymphocytes in primary liver carcinoma. As regards this clonotype: The target antigen is unknown. A much larger clone differs from this one at a single base, so this may be a read error.

Study-level results: Tumor tissue displayed a significantly greater top-250-clone fraction than blood (p = 0.039).

From unsorted bulk tissue weighing about 18-30 mg, DNA and RNA were co-extracted. The template, roughly 550 ng total RNA, yielded TCR beta cDNA made with a constant-region primer. Construction of TCR beta libraries relied on three successive nested multiplex PCR rounds employing slightly modified ARM-PCR. The first two PCR rounds, around 10 cycles each, used TRBV1-TRBV30 forward primers and a C-beta reverse primer. TCRdb itself ran the multiplex PCR reads through MiXCR, one entry per CDR3 protein. The sample holds more than 95,000 distinct CDR3 sequences; around 64% are singletons and the top ten take 7.5% to 8.5%. The CDR3 consists of 15 residues. Germline V gives CDR1 ENHRY, CDR2 SYGVKD.

Sequencing was performed on liver tumor tissue from sampling region 3. Stated subset: tumor region T3, left-lateral pole. The J gene is TRBJ2-1, the V gene TRBV10-3; TRBD2 is a possible D gene (6 bases). This clonotype originated in a woman aged 60-75 years with primary liver carcinoma and hepatitis B virus infection. CDR3 amino acids: CATSGGGSGYNEQFF. The CDR3 nucleotides read TGTGCCACCAGTGGAGGAGGTAGCGGCTACAATGAGCAGTTCTTC.